Reported below is one T cell receptor (beta chain). What it binds is unknown. The data were taken from a study of T cell repertoires in cytomegalovirus infection. Study as a whole: It can be stated that public TCR beta signatures indicated CMV infection as well as a matching HLA type. Overall study results and limits: Cumulative frequency of public TCR beta families picked out carriers of CMV plus the relevant HLA. Across the ex vivo response, the dominant clonotypes were HLA-C-restricted CMV-specific TCR beta clonotypes.

A single record per CDR3 protein comes from TCRdb applying MiXCR to the reads. In the table there are 200,000 to 300,000 distinct CDR3 sequences, approximately 9.1% of which are singletons. The V and J ends lost 6 bases and 2 bases, in that order; junction bases with no gene match: 7. The CDR3 covers 14 residues. Germline assignment: CDR1 MNHNY and CDR2 SVGAGI (reference sequence). The TCR comes from a human donor in good health (CMV status not recorded). Some clones in this sample may be carry-over from other donors' samples. The sequenced sample was PBMCs. V gene TRBV6-6 combines with J gene TRBJ2-7; 7 bases line up with TRBD2. The CDR3 region has the DNA TGTGCCAGCAGACCCCCGGGGACTACCTACGAGCAGTACTTC. As protein: CASRPPGTTYEQYF.